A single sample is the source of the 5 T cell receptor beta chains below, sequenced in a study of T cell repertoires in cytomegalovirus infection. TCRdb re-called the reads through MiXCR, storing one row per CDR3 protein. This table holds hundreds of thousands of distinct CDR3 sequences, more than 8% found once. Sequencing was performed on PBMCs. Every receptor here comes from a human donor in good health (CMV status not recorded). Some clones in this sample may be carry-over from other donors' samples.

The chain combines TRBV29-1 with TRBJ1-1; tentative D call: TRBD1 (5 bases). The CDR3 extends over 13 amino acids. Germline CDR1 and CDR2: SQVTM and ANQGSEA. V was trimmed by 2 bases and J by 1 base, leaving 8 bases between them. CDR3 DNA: TGCAGCGTTGAAAACAGGCGGAACACTGAAGCTTTCTTT. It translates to CSVENRRNTEAFF.

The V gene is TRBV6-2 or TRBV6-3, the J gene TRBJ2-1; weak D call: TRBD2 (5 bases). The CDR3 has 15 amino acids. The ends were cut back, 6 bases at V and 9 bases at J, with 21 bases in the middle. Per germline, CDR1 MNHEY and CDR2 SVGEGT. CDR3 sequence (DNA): TGTGCCAGCAGCCCTCCGGGATTCCCGAGCGGTGAGCAGTTCTTC. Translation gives CASSPPGFPSGEQFF.

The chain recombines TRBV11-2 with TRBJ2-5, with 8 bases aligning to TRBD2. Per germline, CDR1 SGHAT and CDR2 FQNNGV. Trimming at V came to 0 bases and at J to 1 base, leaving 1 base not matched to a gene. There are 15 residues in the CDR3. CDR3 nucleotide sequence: TGTGCCAGCAGCTTAGAGCTAGCGGGCCAAGAGACCCAGTACTTC. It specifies CASSLELAGQETQYF. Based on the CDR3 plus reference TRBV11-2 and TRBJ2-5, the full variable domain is EAGVAQSPRYKIIEKRQSVAFWCNPISGHATLYWYQQILGQGPKLLIQFQNNGVVDDSQLPKDRFSAERLKGVDSTLKIQPAKLEDSAVYLCASSLELAGQETQYFGPGTRLLVL.

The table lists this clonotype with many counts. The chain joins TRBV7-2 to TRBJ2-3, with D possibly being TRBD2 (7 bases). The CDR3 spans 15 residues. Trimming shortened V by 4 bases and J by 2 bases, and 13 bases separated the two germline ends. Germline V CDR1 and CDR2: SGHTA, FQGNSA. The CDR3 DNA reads TGTGCCAGCAGCTGGCCGGGGGGCGACACAGATACGCAGTATTTT. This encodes CASSWPGGDTDTQYF.

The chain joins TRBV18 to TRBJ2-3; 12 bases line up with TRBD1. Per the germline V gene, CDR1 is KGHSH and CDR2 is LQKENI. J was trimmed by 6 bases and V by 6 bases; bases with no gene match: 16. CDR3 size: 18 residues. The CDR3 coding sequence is TGTGCCAGCTCTCCCGGGACAGGGGGCACCTACTCTACGGATACGCAGTATTTT. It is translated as CASSPGTGGTYSTDTQYF.